The present T cell receptor beta chain was sequenced within a study of naive and memory T cell subsets. Overall study results and limits: From naive to CM, EM and EMRA, diversity decreased and Gini increased.

There are a few counts of this clonotype. The antigen remains undetermined. Looked up from germline, CDR1 is MNHEY and CDR2 is SVGAGI. Trimming shortened V by 0 bases and J by 6 bases, and 15 bases separated the two germline ends. The CDR3 consists of 15 residues. Both TRBC1 and TRBC2 were covered by a beta constant-region primer of two equimolar oligonucleotides. A 12-nucleotide UMI and the SP2 primer were added to the cDNA 3' end by oligonucleotide ligation. Nested alpha and beta constant-region primers with the SP2 primer drove four PCR rounds on ligated cDNA. TCRdb ran MiXCR on the UMI-ligation and nested PCR reads and lists one entry per CDR3 protein. The sample consists of roughly 91,000 distinct CDR3 sequences, around 14% of them appearing once.

The V call is TRBV6-5, the J call TRBJ2-7; D is undetermined. Input material: central memory CD4+ T cells from blood. The TCR comes from a human donor in good health. The CDR3 coding sequence is TGTGCCAGCAGTTACTCGTCGTTAGTGAAGGCCGAGCAGTACTTC. Amino acids: CASSYSSLVKAEQYF.